A single sample is the source of the 3 T cell receptor beta chains below, sequenced in a study of T cell clonality in common variable immunodeficiency. The repertoire was sequenced with immunoSEQ multiplex PCR; TCRdb's copy has only in-frame clones and lacks some. The data list about 52,000 clones, none observed once; around 2% falls to the top ten. Sequencing was done on a sample of peripheral blood mononuclear cells. These receptors all come from a person aged 18 to 75 in good health.

There are a few counts of this clone. The CDR3 loop reads CASSLVGGGDSPLFF. CDR3 bases read: TGCGCCAGCAGCTTGGTCGGGGGAGGGGATTCACCA. This chain connects TRBV5-1 to TRBJ1-4, with a possible D match to TRBD1 (5 bases). The read gets to within 3 residues of the CDR3 end, and the germline J gene fills in the rest. CDR1 and CDR2 (germline): SGHRS, YFSETQ. The CDR3 runs to 15 residues.

The part of the CDR3 DNA that was read is TGTGCCAGCAGCGGCCGGGTTTGGCGGACC. The encoded protein is CASSGRVWRT. The whole CDR3 protein is CASSGRVWRTQYF. The V gene is TRBV7-8, the J gene TRBJ2-5; D unclear. The read gets to within 3 residues of the CDR3 end, and the germline J gene fills in the rest. This CDR3 is built from 13 residues. V was pared by 5 bases and J by 7 bases, with 14 bases between. Germline values: CDR1 SGHVS, CDR2 FQNEAQ.

This clone was seen at least ten times. The read finishes 3 residues shy of the CDR3 end, and the germline J gene is used to complete it. The V gene is TRBV29-1, the J gene TRBJ1-2; D is uncertain. The CDR3 sequence is 12 residues long. CDR1 SQVTM and CDR2 ANQGSEA come from the germline V gene. Trimming left V 3 bases short and J 4 bases short, with 9 bases between. The part of the CDR3 DNA that was read is TGCAGCGTTGACCAGATCACCTATGGC. Amino acids: CSVDQITYG. The full CDR3 sequence reads CSVDQITYGYTF.